The T cell receptor beta chain under discussion was sequenced for a study of cytomegalovirus exposure and HLA in healthy donors. Study-level points and caveats: On later analysis, the bulk of CMV-associated TCR beta chains appeared to be HLA-restricted. Links to common viral pathogens appeared, in a later analysis, for several of the most significant clusters. Sequencing likely generated an artifact that appeared as a cluster of highly shared sequence variants.

This clone was counted between two and nine times. Its antigen is unknown. PCR was performed using 60 Vbeta and 13 Jbeta primers. TCRdb's copy holds only in-frame clones and misses some; the assay was immunoSEQ multiplex PCR. The data contain around 150,000 clones, roughly 87% of them singletons. V was cut by 0 bases and J by 0 bases, with 11 bases left in between. This CDR3 has 15 amino acids. Germline CDR1 GTSNPN, CDR2 SVGIG (reference sequence). The chain carries TRBV30 and TRBJ1-1; the D is unclear. Sequenced sample: PBMCs. The receptor was isolated from a man aged 30 to 45 in good health and CMV-seropositive. The CDR3 loop reads CAWSVRNSMNTEAFF. CDR3 DNA: TGTGCCTGGAGTGTACGTAACAGTATGAACACTGAAGCTTTCTTT.